This T cell receptor (beta chain) stems from a study of beta chain features in type 1 diabetes. Overall study context: Age and gender were similar between patients and healthy donors, as were cell yields.

CDR1 is MNHEY, CDR2 SVGAGI, per germline. Trimming pared 0 bases from V and 8 bases from J, leaving 10 bases between. This CDR3 has 13 residues. In the case of this clone: Its antigen is undetermined.

The whole isolated RNA underwent reverse transcription, so sequencing captured expressed TCRB transcripts. Profiled with immunoSEQ multiplex PCR; TCRdb holds only in-frame clones, not every one. The sample shows about 650,000 clones, around 12% of them seen only once. Study-wide results and limits: Researchers report that Type 1 diabetes patients had moderately but significantly shorter TCRB CDR3s across all four CD4+ subsets.

The sample taken for sequencing was naive CD4+ T cells from blood. The clonotype originates from a man aged 25 to 40 with type 1 diabetes. This chain connects TRBV6-5 to TRBJ1-2; D call uncertain. Here the CDR3 DNA reads TGTGCCAGCAGTTACTCAGCAATTCTCGGCTACACCTTC. It is translated as CASSYSAILGYTF.